Presented here are 10 T cell receptor beta chains from one specimen sequenced in a study of low-dose radiotherapy and immunotherapy resistance in tumors. Gene-specific TRAV and TRBV primers were used for first-strand cDNA, covering alpha and beta chains. TCRs were put through 20 PCR cycles of amplification with Phusion. A constant-region primer and the V-primer adapter served as the primer pair. Using its own MiXCR run on the reads, TCRdb lists one record per CDR3 protein. The repertoire holds tens of thousands of distinct CDR3 sequences, with around 17% as singletons. This sample's time point: before trial treatment. This specimen was PBMCs, taken before treatment. These TCRs come from a male donor with prostate cancer.

This clonotype has at least ten counts. This sequence joins TRBV10-3 and TRBJ2-2, with 9 bases identical to TRBD2. Germline V gene lookup returns CDR1 ENHRY and CDR2 SYGVKD. The V segment lost 6 bases and the J segment 6 bases; nucleotides outside the gene matches: 2. This CDR3 contains 13 residues. CDR3 in amino acids: CAISGGGAGELFF. CDR3 sequence (DNA): TGTGCCATCAGCGGCGGGGGGGCCGGGGAGCTGTTTTTT.

This clonotype has a count of ten or more. This chain links TRBV7-3 with TRBJ2-3, with a possible D match to TRBD2 (5 bases). CDR3 length: 13 residues. V was cut by 5 bases and J by 3 bases, with 9 bases left in between. Germline V lookup: CDR1 SGHTA, CDR2 FQGTGA. This CDR3 is CASSTDLTDTQYF. DNA of the CDR3: TGTGCCAGCAGCACGGACTTAACAGATACGCAGTATTTT. The full variable domain, completed using reference TRBV7-3 and TRBJ2-3, is GAGVSQTPSNKVTEKGKYVELRCDPISGHTALYWYRQSLGQGPEFLIYFQGTGAADDSGLPNDRFFAVRPEGSVSTLKIQRTERGDSAVYLCASSTDLTDTQYFGPGTRLTVL.

This clonotype was seen just once. The chain recombines TRBV20-1 with TRBJ2-3; a weak D match, TRBD2 (6 bases). Germline lookup yields CDR1 DFQATT and CDR2 SNEGSKA (reference sequence). The CDR3 extends over 18 amino acids. V was trimmed by 0 bases and J by 0 bases, leaving 19 bases between them. The CDR3 spells CSAREASWAGTSTDTQYF. The DNA for the CDR3 is TGCAGTGCTAGAGAGGCATCATGGGCCGGGACTAGCACAGATACGCAGTATTTT.

In the case of this clonotype: A much larger clone differs from this one at a single base, so this may be a read error. J is TRBJ2-7 and V is TRBV6-2 or TRBV6-3; D remains unclear. Germline lookup yields CDR1 MNHEY and CDR2 SVGEGT. The CDR3 is 12 amino acids. V was trimmed by 6 bases and J by 7 bases, leaving 13 bases between them. CDR3 bases: TGTGCCAGCAGCCTGGTGGCCCGGGAGCAGTACTTC. Its translation: CASSLVAREQYF.

This clonotype came up a few times. J is TRBJ2-3 and V is TRBV20-1; D not resolved. The germline CDR1 and CDR2 sequences are DFQATT and SNEGSKA (reference sequence). This CDR3 contains 13 residues. Deletions cut 1 base from V and 7 bases from J, with 12 bases between. The CDR3 DNA reads TGCAGTGCTAGAGTGGGTTCGGCGAATACGCAGTATTTT. This sequence encodes CSARVGSANTQYF.

Ten or more counts support this clonotype. The V gene is TRBV2, the J gene TRBJ2-3, with 10 positions matching TRBD2. The CDR3 sequence is 18 residues long. Per the germline V gene, CDR1 is SNHLY and CDR2 is FYNNEI. Trimming cost V 4 bases and J 1 base; bases outside gene matches: 11. The DNA for the CDR3 is TGTGCCAGCAGTGCACCTACTGGGACTAGCGCCCGCACAGATACGCAGTATTTT. This sequence encodes CASSAPTGTSARTDTQYF.

The chain links TRBV5-1 to TRBJ2-5; either TRBD1 or TRBD2 may supply D (5 bases each). The CDR3 consists of 15 residues. V gave up 0 bases and J gave up 1 base, with 10 bases separating them. Germline assignment: CDR1 SGHRS and CDR2 YFSETQ. The CDR3 DNA follows: TGCGCCAGCAGCTTGGCTGGGACCACCCAAGAGACCCAGTACTTC. Amino acid sequence: CASSLAGTTQETQYF.

This clonotype was seen many times. The J gene is TRBJ2-1, the V gene TRBV7-2, with 13 positions matching TRBD2. The germline CDR1 and CDR2 sequences are SGHTA and FQGNSA. The CDR3 is made up of 17 amino acids. The J segment lost 5 bases and the V segment lost 5 bases, leaving 9 bases of the junction unmatched. The CDR3, as DNA: TGTGCCAGCAGCACTAGCGGGGGGGTATTGGTGCACAATGAGCAGTTCTTC. This codes for CASSTSGGVLVHNEQFF.

Concerning this clonotype: This likely reflects a read error, since a far larger clone is one base away. In DNA, the CDR3 is TGTACCAGCAGCTGGGGGCCCCCGGGCGTCCTGACTTTC. Translation: CTSSWGPPGVLTF. This sequence joins TRBV5-3 and TRBJ2-6; weak D call: TRBD1 (6 bases). TRBV5-3 is reported as an ORF; its role is uncertain. This CDR3 has 13 amino acids.

This clonotype was recorded many times. This chain links TRBV5-1 with TRBJ2-1; D might be TRBD2 (6 bases). Trimming cost V 1 base and J 9 bases, with 11 bases left between them. Germline CDR1 reads SGHRS; CDR2 reads YFSETQ. This CDR3 is 13 amino acids long. The CDR3 reads CASSLFTEGEQFF. CDR3 bases: TGCGCCAGCAGCTTGTTCACGGAGGGTGAGCAGTTCTTC.